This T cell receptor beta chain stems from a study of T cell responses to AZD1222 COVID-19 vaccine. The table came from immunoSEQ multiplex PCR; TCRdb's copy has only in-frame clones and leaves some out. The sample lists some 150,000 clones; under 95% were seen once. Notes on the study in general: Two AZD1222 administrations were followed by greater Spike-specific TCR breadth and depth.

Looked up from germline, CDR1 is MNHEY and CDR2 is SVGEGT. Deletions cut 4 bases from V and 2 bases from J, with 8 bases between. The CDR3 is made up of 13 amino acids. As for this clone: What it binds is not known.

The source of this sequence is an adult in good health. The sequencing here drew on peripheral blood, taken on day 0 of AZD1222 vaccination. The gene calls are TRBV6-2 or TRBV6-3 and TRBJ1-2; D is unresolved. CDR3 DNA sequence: TGTGCCAGCAGTTTCGACGGAAACTATGGCTACACCTTC. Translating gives CASSFDGNYGYTF.